Detailed here is one TCR beta chain. Its antigen is still unknown. V gave up 8 bases and J gave up 2 bases, with 10 bases separating them. The CDR3 covers 12 residues. Looked up from germline, CDR1 is MDHEN and CDR2 is SYDVKM. This entry comes from a study of T cell responses to AZD1222 COVID-19 vaccine. The study's findings and limits: Reportedly, nearly half of unique spike TCRs recognized epitopes outside B.1.351/B.1.1.7 mutations. It was only a handful of AZD1222 recipients who were seropositive at baseline.

Clones were read by immunoSEQ multiplex PCR, and TCRdb kept only the in-frame ones, dropping some. Among about 67,000 clones listed, approximately 81% were seen once. This chain connects TRBV28 to TRBJ2-7, with D possibly TRBD1 on 5 matching bases. This specimen was peripheral blood, taken on day 0 of AZD1222 vaccination. The source of this sequence is an adult in good health. The CDR3: CASGRQPYEQYF. As DNA, the CDR3 is TGTGCCAGCGGTCGACAGCCCTACGAGCAGTACTTC.